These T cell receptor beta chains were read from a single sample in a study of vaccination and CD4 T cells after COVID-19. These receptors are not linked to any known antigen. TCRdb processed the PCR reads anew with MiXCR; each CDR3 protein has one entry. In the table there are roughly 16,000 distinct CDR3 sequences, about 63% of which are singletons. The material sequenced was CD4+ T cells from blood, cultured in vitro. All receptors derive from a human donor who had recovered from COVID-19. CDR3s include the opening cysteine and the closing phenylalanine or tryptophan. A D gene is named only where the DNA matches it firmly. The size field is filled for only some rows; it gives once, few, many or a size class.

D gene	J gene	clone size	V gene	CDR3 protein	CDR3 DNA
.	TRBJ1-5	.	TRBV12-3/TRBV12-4	CASSPPGSNQPQHF	TGTGCCAGCAGCCCCCCAGGGTCCAATCAGCCCCAGCATTTT
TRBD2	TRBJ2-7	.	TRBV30	CAWNGGTSFYEQYF	TGTGCCTGGAACGGGGGGACTAGCTTTTACGAGCAGTACTTC
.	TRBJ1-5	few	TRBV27	CASSLTPNSNQPQHF	TGTGCCAGCAGTTTGACACCGAATAGCAATCAGCCCCAGCATTTT
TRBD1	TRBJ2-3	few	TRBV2	CASRRTGGPPYF	TGTGCCAGCAGAAGGACAGGCGGCCCCCCGTATTTT
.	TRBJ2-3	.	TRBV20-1	CSANTATEGGTDTQYF	TGCAGTGCTAATACCGCCACAGAGGGTGGCACAGATACGCAGTATTTT
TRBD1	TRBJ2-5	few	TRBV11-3	CASRLTGTGGETQYF	TGTGCCAGCAGACTAACCGGGACAGGGGGTGAGACCCAGTACTTC
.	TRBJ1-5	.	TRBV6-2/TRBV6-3	CASSYSTWGNQPQHF	TGTGCCAGCAGTTACTCGACTTGGGGCAATCAGCCCCAGCATTTT
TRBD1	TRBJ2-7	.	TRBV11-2	CASSQQGQMSYEQYF	TGTGCCAGCAGCCAACAGGGGCAGATGTCCTACGAGCAGTACTTC
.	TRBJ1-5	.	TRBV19	CASSIKGGNQPQHF	TGTGCCAGTAGTATAAAAGGGGGCAATCAGCCCCAGCATTTT
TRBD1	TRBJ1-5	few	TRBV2	CASWAGGGQPQHF	TGTGCCAGTTGGGCAGGGGGAGGTCAGCCCCAGCATTTT
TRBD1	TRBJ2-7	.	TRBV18	CASSPPSRTGYTEQYF	TGTGCCAGCTCACCTCCCAGTCGGACAGGGTATACCGAGCAGTACTTC
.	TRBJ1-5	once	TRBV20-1	CSAKGGNQPQHF	TGCAGTGCTAAGGGTGGCAATCAGCCCCAGCATTTT